Listed below are T cell receptor beta chains from one sample, sequenced in a study of regulatory and conventional T cells in RAG deficiency. Sequencing was performed with immunoSEQ multiplex PCR; in TCRdb, only in-frame clones are kept and a portion is missing. The data show approximately 46,000 clones, 90% seen once. The data also belong to a second study, concerning regulatory T cells.

The sequenced sample was CD4+ effector T cells sorted from blood. Receptor source: a human donor in good health. Each CDR3 is given with its conserved first and last residue. Each record gives: D gene, V gene, clone size, J gene, CDR3 DNA, CDR3 protein. The D gene is left open where the match is weak. Only some rows state a clone size, as once, few, many or a class for expanded clones.

TRBD2	TRBV11-2	.	TRBJ2-7	TGTGCCAGCAGCTTAGCCAGCGGGACTTCTTACGAGCAGTACTTC	CASSLASGTSYEQYF
.	TRBV6-1	.	TRBJ2-7	TGTGCCAGCAGTCAAGGGGACGAGCAGTACTTC	CASSQGDEQYF
TRBD2	TRBV18	.	TRBJ2-7	TGTGCCAGCTCACTCAGAAACCCGTCAAGCGGGAGCGAGCAGTACTTC	CASSLRNPSSGSEQYF
TRBD2	TRBV9	.	TRBJ2-7	TGTGCCAGCAGCGTAGCAGCGGGAGAGAGCTACGAGCAGTACTTC	CASSVAAGESYEQYF
TRBD1	TRBV5-1	.	TRBJ2-1	TGCGCCAGCAGGGGTGGGACAGGTCGGGATGAGCAGTTCTTC	CASRGGTGRDEQFF
.	TRBV28	once	TRBJ1-1	TGTGCCAGCAGCCCATTGCGGACTGCAGCTTTCTTT	CASSPLRTAAFF
TRBD2	TRBV6-5	.	TRBJ2-7	TGTGCCAGCAGTGCCGGGACTAGCGGGATCGGCGAGCAGTACTTC	CASSAGTSGIGEQYF
TRBD2	TRBV10-3	.	TRBJ2-1	TGTGCCATCAGTGAAGGCGGGAGCTCCTACAATGAGCAGTTCTTC	CAISEGGSSYNEQFF
.	TRBV7-2	.	TRBJ1-5	TGTGCCAGCGGGAGTTCCGGGACCCTCAATCAGCCCCAGCATTTT	CASGSSGTLNQPQHF
.	TRBV11-2	.	TRBJ1-4	TGTGCCAGCAGCAGGGGGACTAATGAAAAACTGTTTTTT	CASSRGTNEKLFF
TRBD1	TRBV30	few	TRBJ1-2	TGTGCCTGGAGTAAGAGTGTAAACGCCCGGGACAGGGATTTCAGGGGCTACACCTTC	CAWSKSVNARDRDFRGYTF
.	TRBV9	once	TRBJ2-5	TGTGCCAGCAGCGTAGGGTATGGTCCCGGAGAGACCCAGTACTTC	CASSVGYGPGETQYF
.	TRBV6-1	.	TRBJ1-1	TGTGCCAGCAGCAAACAGGGAGGTGAAACTGAAGCTTTCTTT	CASSKQGGETEAFF
.	TRBV30	.	TRBJ1-2	TGTGCCTGGCGACAGGCAGGCGGCTCATCCTATGGCTACACCTTC	CAWRQAGGSSYGYTF
TRBD1	TRBV6-5	.	TRBJ1-2	TGTGCCAGCAGTGAGGACAGGAGGGGAGGCTACACCTTC	CASSEDRRGGYTF
TRBD2	TRBV27	.	TRBJ2-7	TGTGCCAGCAACCTAGCGGGAGGCCCGTCCTACGAGCAGTACTTC	CASNLAGGPSYEQYF
TRBD2	TRBV30	.	TRBJ2-1	TGTGCCTGGAAGACTAGCGGGAGGAATGAGCAGTTCTTC	CAWKTSGRNEQFF
.	TRBV19	.	TRBJ2-1	TGTGCCAGTAGTATAGGCGCTTGGGTCTGGGCCGAGCGAACAACCTACAATGAGCAGTTCTTC	CASSIGAWVWAERTTYNEQFF
TRBD1	TRBV4-3	once	TRBJ1-1	TGCGCCAGCAGCCCTGACAGGGGGCGGGAGACTGAAGCTTTCTTT	CASSPDRGRETEAFF
.	TRBV7-2	.	TRBJ1-2	TGTGCCAGCAGCCGACAACCCCAGGGCAACCTAGGTGGCTACACCTTC	CASSRQPQGNLGGYTF
.	TRBV30	.	TRBJ2-2	TGTGCCTGGAGTGTAGGGGGACTAAACACCGGGGAGCTGTTTTTT	CAWSVGGLNTGELFF
.	TRBV28	.	TRBJ1-1	TGTGCCAGCAGTTTATCCGGCAGCAAGCGGGGGGCTTTCTTT	CASSLSGSKRGAFF
.	TRBV27	once	TRBJ2-7	TGTGCCAGCAGCTACAGGGTCTCCTACGAGCAGTACTTC	CASSYRVSYEQYF
.	TRBV5-4	few	TRBJ1-4	TGTGCCAGCAGCTCAGGACAGACTGCAACTAATGAAAAACTGTTTTTT	CASSSGQTATNEKLFF
TRBD1	TRBV27	.	TRBJ1-6	TGTGCCAGCGGGACAGGCTCCTCACCCCTCCACTTT	CASGTGSSPLHF
TRBD1	TRBV6-5	.	TRBJ2-7	TGTGCCAGCAGTAGGGGGCAAAAATACGAGCAGTACTTC	CASSRGQKYEQYF
.	TRBV18	few	TRBJ1-5	TGTGCCAGCTCACGCCAGGATAATCAGCCCCAGCATTTT	CASSRQDNQPQHF
TRBD1	TRBV6-5	.	TRBJ1-1	TGTGCCAACAGAGTCTTGACAGGGCGTACTGAAGCTTTCTTT	CANRVLTGRTEAFF
.	TRBV6-6	.	TRBJ2-7	TGTGCCAGCAGTAAGGCGCCAAGGGGGACGTACGAGCAGTACTTC	CASSKAPRGTYEQYF
.	TRBV18	.	TRBJ1-1	TGTGCCAGCTCACGCGAGGGAGTGGGACTCAGAAACACTGAAGCTTTCTTT	CASSREGVGLRNTEAFF
TRBD1	TRBV5-4	.	TRBJ2-1	TGTGCCAGCAGCCCGGGACAGCTTACCTACAATGAGCAGTTCTTC	CASSPGQLTYNEQFF
.	TRBV28	once	TRBJ2-7	TGTGCCAGCAGTTTATGGAGGAACCTCAAAGGGTCCGACGAGCAGTACTTC	CASSLWRNLKGSDEQYF
.	TRBV7-2	.	TRBJ2-3	TGTGCCAGCAGCCCCTGGAGCACAGATACGCAGTATTTT	CASSPWSTDTQYF
TRBD1	TRBV9	.	TRBJ2-1	TGTGCCAGCAGCGTTAGAACAGGGGCCTACAATGAGCAGTTCTTC	CASSVRTGAYNEQFF
.	TRBV5-1	.	TRBJ1-5	TGCGCCAGCAGCTTGGAGGGCCCAAATCAGCCCCAGCATTTT	CASSLEGPNQPQHF
TRBD2	TRBV9	.	TRBJ2-5	TGTGCCAGCAGGTTCAGCGGGAGCGGGAAGACCCAGTACTTC	CASRFSGSGKTQYF
.	TRBV2	.	TRBJ1-1	TGTGCCAGCAGTGGGGAAAAGGGACGCACTGAAGCTTTCTTT	CASSGEKGRTEAFF
.	TRBV5-1	.	TRBJ2-1	TGCGCCAGCAGCTTGGGAGGTCAGACAGGTCACAATGAGCAGTTCTTC	CASSLGGQTGHNEQFF
.	TRBV18	.	TRBJ2-7	TGTGCCAGCTCACCACGGCAGGGTACTCGCGAGCAGTACTTC	CASSPRQGTREQYF
TRBD2	TRBV5-4	.	TRBJ2-3	TGTGCCAGCAGCTCCGGACTAGCGGGGGGGGAGGATACGCAGTATTTT	CASSSGLAGGEDTQYF
.	TRBV30	.	TRBJ1-2	TGTGCCTGGAGTCCCCGAGACAGGAACTATGGCTACACCTTC	CAWSPRDRNYGYTF
.	TRBV29-1	.	TRBJ2-7	TGCAGCGTTGGTTTGGGGCTGATCTCCAACGAGCAGTACTTC	CSVGLGLISNEQYF
TRBD1	TRBV5-4	.	TRBJ1-1	TGTGCCAGCAGCTTCCCGGACAGGGGAGCTGAAGCTTTCTTT	CASSFPDRGAEAFF